A single sample is the source of the 10 T cell receptor beta chains below, sequenced in a study of early T cells in non-severe SARS-CoV-2 infection. TCRdb used MiXCR to reprocess the 5' RACE reads, holding one entry per CDR3 protein. The data hold over 50,000 distinct CDR3 sequences, with roughly 12% observed a single time. What was sequenced was whole blood. The receptors were gathered from an adult who was a healthcare worker with PCR-confirmed SARS-CoV-2 infection or an uninfected control (not recorded which).

This clonotype has at least ten counts. The chain carries TRBV12-3 or TRBV12-4 and TRBJ1-6; 8 nucleotides line up with TRBD1. The CDR3 has 15 residues. Trimming removed 11 bases from V and 6 bases from J; junction bases left unmatched: 12. CDR3 protein: CAGWTLGQGNSPLHF. CDR3 bases: TGTGCCGGGTGGACTCTCGGACAGGGTAATTCACCCCTCCACTTT.

This clonotype was counted at least ten times. The CDR3 DNA reads TGTGCCAGCACCGATAGCGGCAGGTTGAAGGGCTACACCTTC. It codes for CASTDSGRLKGYTF. The gene calls are TRBV11-2 and TRBJ1-2; D is unresolved. V was pared by 7 bases and J by 8 bases, with 20 bases between. In germline, CDR1 is SGHAT, CDR2 FQNNGV. The CDR3 runs to 14 residues.

This clonotype was observed a few times. The rearrangement joins TRBV7-8 to TRBJ2-1; 10 bases line up with TRBD2. The CDR3 has 16 amino acids. Per the germline V gene, CDR1 is SGHVS and CDR2 is FQNEAQ. Trimming at V came to 0 bases and at J to 6 bases, leaving 5 bases not matched to a gene. CDR3 region: CASSLALAGEINEQFF. CDR3 in DNA: TGTGCCAGCAGCTTAGCCCTAGCGGGAGAGATCAATGAGCAGTTCTTC.

This clonotype was picked up many times. DNA of the CDR3: TGTGCCAGCAGCTCCTACAGGGGGCCGACCTACGAGCAGTACTTC. Protein product: CASSSYRGPTYEQYF. The chain recombines TRBV5-6 with TRBJ2-7, with TRBD1 matching 9 bases. The V and J ends lost 3 bases and 2 bases, in that order; junction bases with no gene match: 6. The CDR3 length is 15 residues. Germline V gene sequence: CDR1 SGHDT, CDR2 YYEEEE.

In its sample, this clonotype was seen many times. The rearrangement joins TRBV20-1 to TRBJ2-3; 11 bases line up with TRBD2. The germline gives CDR1 DFQATT, CDR2 SNEGSKA (reference sequence). The trim removed 3 bases at V and 1 base at J, leaving 3 bases unmatched. The CDR3 spans 15 residues. For the CDR3, the DNA is TGCAGTGCTAGCGCGGGACTAGCGGGCACAGATACGCAGTATTTT. This encodes CSASAGLAGTDTQYF.

The rearrangement uses TRBV10-3 and TRBJ1-1, with D tentatively TRBD1 (6 bases). The V end was cut by 0 bases, the J end by 2 bases, with 13 bases between. CDR1 is ENHRY and CDR2 is SYGVKD in the germline V gene. This CDR3 comprises 16 residues. The CDR3 coding sequence is TGTGCCATCAGTGAGTCGGGGGGCGCTAGTAACACTGAAGCTTTCTTT. This sequence encodes CAISESGGASNTEAFF.

There are a few counts of this clonotype. The chain links TRBV7-6 to TRBJ2-2, with TRBD2 matching 10 bases. With V trimmed by 1 base and J by 5 bases, 7 bases remained unmatched. This CDR3 region has 17 residues. Germline CDR1 and CDR2: SGHVS and FNYEAQ. In DNA, the CDR3 is TGTGCCAGCAGCTTAGTACCTAGCGGGAGTGGGACCGGGGAGCTGTTTTTT. Protein: CASSLVPSGSGTGELFF.

This clonotype was seen many times. The chain recombines TRBV11-2 with TRBJ2-5; 8 nucleotides line up with TRBD1. Germline CDR1 reads SGHAT; CDR2 reads FQNNGV. Trimming removed 2 bases from V and 5 bases from J; junction bases left unmatched: 10. The CDR3 has 16 amino acids. DNA of the CDR3: TGTGCCAGCAGCTTATCCCAGGGGGCAATCTTGGAGACCCAGTACTTC. Protein: CASSLSQGAILETQYF.

This clonotype has a count of ten or more. The DNA is left out, because the CDR3 cannot be placed on it with certainty; the CDR3 is given as TCRdb lists it. The rearrangement joins TRBV10-3 to TRBJ2-1; TRBD2 was called by the table and not checked on the DNA. A total of 18 residues make up the CDR3, ends included. Germline lookup yields CDR1 ENHRY and CDR2 SYGVKD. The CDR3: CAISSSGLAGVRNNEQFF.

This clonotype has a handful of counts. The rearrangement uses TRBV3-1 and TRBJ2-3; 9 positions agree with TRBD1. The CDR3 covers 15 residues. After removal of 4 bases from V and 2 bases from J, the junction contained 4 bases not matched to a gene. From germline, CDR1 is LGHDT and CDR2 YNNKEL (reference sequence). The chain's CDR3 is CASSLGDRATDTQYF. CDR3 nucleotide sequence: TGTGCCAGCAGCCTGGGGGACAGGGCCACAGATACGCAGTATTTT.